This TCR beta chain came from a study of neurological immune-mediated disorders. Time point specified: longitudinal time-point 3. PBMCs numbering 2 million and stored at -80 C yielded the unsorted libraries. The CDR3 is 15 residues long. V was shortened by 5 bases and J by 3 bases, with 15 bases between the two germline ends. Looked up from germline, CDR1 is MDHEN and CDR2 is SYDVKM. This clonotype was seen at least ten times. Synthesis of cDNA was carried out by template-switch 5'RACE. The reaction used 10-nucleotide random UMIs. TCRdb independently ran MiXCR on the 5' RACE reads; one entry per CDR3 protein. The data contain some 43,000 distinct CDR3 sequences, roughly 13% of them singletons.

Sequencing was performed on PBMCs. The chain combines TRBV28 with TRBJ2-3; maybe TRBD2 (6 bases). This TCR was recovered from a male donor with HTLV-1-associated myelopathy (HAM/TSP). As DNA, the CDR3 is TGTGCCAGCAGTGGGGGGTTGGGGTGGACAGATACGCAGTATTTT. This sequence encodes CASSGGLGWTDTQYF.